This entry concerns a single TCR beta chain. The CDR3 runs to 15 residues. The V segment lost 6 bases and the J segment 2 bases; nucleotides outside the gene matches: 8. The germline gives CDR1 KGHSH, CDR2 LQKENI. This specimen comes from a study of blood T cell repertoires in COVID-19. Per the original methods: Estimates of nucleated cell counts were drawn from the amplification of reference gene primers. TCRdb's copy holds only in-frame clones and misses some; the assay was immunoSEQ multiplex PCR. V and J calls and clone size are given by that table; D and trimming were obtained from the DNA. Of just over 90,000 clones listed, approximately 80% were seen once; the top ten hold under 20%.

This receptor was identified in a human donor in a cohort sampled during active COVID-19. Source material: peripheral blood. The chain employs TRBV18 and TRBJ2-7, with 9 bases that match TRBD1. CDR3 coding DNA: TGTGCCAGCTCGTCCGGGACAGGGTCGACCTACGAGCAGTACTTC. Translation gives CASSSGTGSTYEQYF.